This T cell receptor (beta chain) was sequenced for a study of blood T cell repertoires in COVID-19. Clones were sequenced by immunoSEQ multiplex PCR, and TCRdb holds only the in-frame ones, with some missing. The table includes a few hundred thousand clones, about 87% detected once. The CDR3 consists of 15 residues. Trimming took 0 bases from V and 5 from J; bases not matched to a gene: 4. Germline values: CDR1 SGHTA, CDR2 FQGNSA. This TCR was recovered from a man between 65 and 85 years old with acute or convalescent COVID-19. The sequencing sample was made of peripheral blood. The chain joins TRBV7-2 to TRBJ2-1; 7 bases align to TRBD2. The CDR3 nucleotides read TGTGCCAGCAGCTTAGCTAGCGGGCGAAACAATGAGCAGTTCTTC. It codes for CASSLASGRNNEQFF.